This T cell receptor (beta chain) was captured in a study of T cell responses to AZD1222 COVID-19 vaccine. Study-wide points: The donor group comprised mostly white British people and more females; the analysis possibly underestimated clonal diversity. Rises in breadth and depth of Spike-specific TCRs came after two AZD1222 doses. Regions 160-218 and 743-854 dominated among vaccine-associated CD4 TCRs spanning spike. Epitopes outside B.1.351 and B.1.1.7 mutated regions reportedly drew nearly half of spike TCRs.

Repertoires were generated with immunoSEQ multiplex PCR, while TCRdb's copy carries only in-frame clones and drops some. The table shows about 130,000 clones, with around 86% occurring only once. To note about this clone: Its antigen is unknown.

The CDR3 is made up of 14 amino acids. V lost 8 bases to trimming and J lost 0 bases, with 14 bases between them. The germline V gene encodes CDR1 PRHDT and CDR2 FYEKMQ (reference sequence). The material sequenced was peripheral blood, taken on day 0 of AZD1222 vaccination. The sequence came from an adult in good health. The V call is TRBV13, the J call TRBJ2-7; D is unresolved. The CDR3 nucleotides are TGTGCCAGCTTTGCAAGGGCTATCTCCTACGAGCAGTACTTC. This sequence encodes CASFARAISYEQYF. The entire variable domain, with the rest obtained from reference TRBV13 and TRBJ2-7, is as follows: AAGVIQSPRHLIKEKRETATLKCYPIPRHDTVYWYQQGPGQDPQFLISFYEKMQSDKGSIPDRFSAQQFSDYHSELNMSSLELGDSALYFCASFARAISYEQYFGPGTRLTVT.